This TCR beta chain was retrieved from a study of cytomegalovirus exposure and HLA in healthy donors. Study-level points and caveats: Information on immune exposure was restricted to one variable (CMV serostatus).

About this clone: The antigen is undetermined.

The primer mix had 60 Vbeta and 13 Jbeta primers. Clones were sequenced by immunoSEQ multiplex PCR, and TCRdb holds only the in-frame ones, with some missing. The data hold more than 85,000 clones, with around 80% observed a single time. V lost 5 bases, J lost 2 bases, and 3 bases stayed unmatched. This CDR3 is 14 amino acids long. The germline gives CDR1 SNHLY, CDR2 FYNNEI. The receptor was isolated from a woman aged 55-69 years in good health and CMV-seropositive. The specimen was PBMCs. The rearrangement uses TRBV2 and TRBJ2-5; 9 nucleotides match TRBD2. The CDR3 sequence: CASSKTSGQETQYF. CDR3 coding DNA: TGTGCCAGCAGTAAGACTAGCGGTCAAGAGACCCAGTACTTC.